These 10 T cell receptor beta chains originate from one sample sequenced in a study of cytomegalovirus exposure and HLA in healthy donors. Primers: 60 Vbeta forward and 13 Jbeta reverse. Produced via immunoSEQ multiplex PCR; TCRdb's table is partial and in-frame only. The sample has around 180,000 clones; approximately 80% are singletons. Sequencing was carried out using PBMCs. Receptors were obtained from a male donor in good health and CMV-seronegative.

This chain uses TRBV29-1 with TRBJ2-7, with D perhaps TRBD2 (5 bases). CDR3 length: 11 residues. V lost 7 bases and J 0 bases, leaving 7 bases between the germline ends. The germline CDR1 and CDR2 sequences are SQVTM and ANQGSEA. CDR3 bases: TGCAGCGCCCGGGACTCCTACGAGCAGTACTTC. Amino acid sequence: CSARDSYEQYF.

The gene calls are TRBV5-4 and TRBJ2-2; D perhaps matches TRBD1 (7 bases). CDR1 and CDR2 (germline): SGHNT, YYREEE (reference sequence). V lost 5 bases, J lost 7 bases, and 21 bases lay in between. This CDR3 spans 16 amino acids. The CDR3 DNA reads TGTGCCAGCAGAGTTGGCGGGACAGCTATTTACGGGGAGCTGTTTTTT. Amino acid sequence: CASRVGGTAIYGELFF.

This chain uses TRBV27 with TRBJ2-3; 9 bases fit TRBD1. The germline V gene encodes CDR1 MNHEY and CDR2 SMNVEV (reference sequence). The CDR3 extends over 15 amino acids. The trim removed 5 bases at V and 6 bases at J, leaving 9 bases unmatched. The CDR3 loop reads CASSKGTGYRDTQYF. The CDR3 DNA is TGTGCCAGCAGTAAAGGGACAGGGTACAGGGATACGCAGTATTTT.

The V and J genes are TRBV19 and TRBJ2-7; D remains ambiguous. Per the germline V gene, CDR1 is LNHDA and CDR2 is SQIVND (reference sequence). With 3 bases removed from V and 2 bases from J, the gap between germline ends came to 14 bases. The CDR3 length is 15 residues. The DNA for the CDR3 is TGTGCCAGTAGTATGTCGGAGACCTGGACCTACGAGCAGTACTTC. Its translation: CASSMSETWTYEQYF. Based on the CDR3 plus reference TRBV19 and TRBJ2-7, the full variable domain is DGGITQSPKYLFRKEGQNVTLSCEQNLNHDAMYWYRQDPGQGLRLIYYSQIVNDFQKGDIAEGYSVSREKKESFPLTVTSAQKNPTAFYLCASSMSETWTYEQYFGPGTRLTVT.

The chain carries TRBV15 and TRBJ1-1; no clear D. This CDR3 contains 13 residues. Germline assignment: CDR1 LNHNV and CDR2 YYDKDF (reference sequence). The V end was cut by 0 bases, the J end by 7 bases, with 9 bases between. The DNA of the CDR3 is TGTGCCACCAGCAGAGAACGGGGAAGTGAAGCTTTCTTT. Its protein product is CATSRERGSEAFF.

This clone was counted a few times. V usage is TRBV5-5 and J usage is TRBJ1-1, with D tentatively TRBD1 (6 bases). V lost 0 bases and J 0 bases, leaving 18 bases between the germline ends. In germline, CDR1 is SGHKS, CDR2 YYEKEE (reference sequence). CDR3 length: 18 residues. This CDR3 reads CASSLAGTGSKVNTEAFF. CDR3 coding DNA: TGTGCCAGCAGCTTGGCGGGAACAGGGTCAAAGGTGAACACTGAAGCTTTCTTT.

V gene TRBV9 combines with J gene TRBJ1-2; 7 bases are a match to TRBD1. The CDR3 sequence is 11 residues long. V was clipped by 7 bases and J by 6 bases; unmatched bases: 3. The V gene's germline CDR1 is SGDLS and CDR2 YYNGEE. The CDR3 nucleotides are TGTGCCAGCCAGGGGGTAGATGGCTACACCTTC. This translates into CASQGVDGYTF.

This chain joins TRBV5-1 and TRBJ2-3; no definite D call. V was pared by 1 base and J by 0 bases, with 9 bases between. Germline CDR1 is SGHRS and CDR2 is YFSETQ. The CDR3 loop spans 15 amino acids. As DNA, the CDR3 is TGCGCCAGCAGCTTGCAGGATCTTAGCACAGATACGCAGTATTTT. Amino acid sequence: CASSLQDLSTDTQYF.

V and J are TRBV29-1 and TRBJ2-7, with 9 positions matching TRBD1. The CDR3 loop spans 13 amino acids. Looked up from germline, CDR1 is SQVTM and CDR2 is ANQGSEA. The V and J ends lost 3 bases and 3 bases, in that order; junction bases with no gene match: 3. Written as DNA, the CDR3 is TGCAGCGTTGAGCGGACAGGGGACTACGAGCAGTACTTC. Protein sequence: CSVERTGDYEQYF.

This sequence joins TRBV27 and TRBJ1-2, with D unclear. CDR1 MNHEY and CDR2 SMNVEV come from the germline V gene (reference sequence). The CDR3 covers 13 residues. Trimming shortened V by 6 bases and J by 7 bases, and 15 bases separated the two germline ends. CDR3 DNA sequence: TGTGCCAGCAGCCCCTCGGGTTCCGTTGGCTACACCTTC. Translating it yields CASSPSGSVGYTF.